This TCR beta chain was captured by sequencing in a study of OX40 agonist ivuxolimab in advanced cancers. Study-wide context: The patients received ivuxolimab by intravenous route every 2 weeks at 0.01 to 10 mg/kg.

Findings and limits, study-wide: Antigens targeted by the expanded peripheral T cells were not determined.

V lost 2 bases and J lost 15, with 17 bases in between. The germline V gene encodes CDR1 MDHEN and CDR2 SYDVKM. This CDR3 is 13 amino acids long. TCRdb's copy holds only in-frame clones and misses some; the assay was immunoSEQ multiplex PCR. The sample holds fewer than 90,000 clones, about 90% seen once. Enrollment shut out patients with autoimmune disease history or systemic immunosuppression. Details on this clone: The antigen is not known.

The sample in question was CD4+ or CD8+ T cells sorted from blood, obtained in a trial of the OX40 agonist ivuxolimab. This clonotype was sampled from an adult with an advanced solid tumor such as melanoma, head and neck, liver or kidney cancer. This sequence joins TRBV28 and TRBJ2-1; a possible D gene is TRBD1 (6 bases). The CDR3 nucleotides read TGTGCCAGCAGTTTACAGACAGGAGGAATTTTGTTCTTC. This encodes CASSLQTGGILFF.